This entry features one TCR beta chain sequence. The antigen is unknown. The CDR3 consists of 15 residues. Trimming cost V 2 bases and J 5 bases, with 18 bases left between them. CDR1 is GTSNPN and CDR2 is SVGIG in the germline V gene (reference sequence). This record comes from a study of long-term antiretroviral therapy in people with HIV. Background on the study: The oldest samples precede the 2015 immediate-ART recommendation by about a decade.

General study points: HIV repertoires spanned narrower CDR3 length ranges than controls.

Assay version v3.0 of immunoSEQ was used, and it was run at survey level. Sequencing used immunoSEQ multiplex PCR; TCRdb keeps in-frame clones, though not all of them. The profile shows around 16,000 clones, approximately 72% of them singletons. At least one PBMC sample before ART and at least two after were required. The specimen comprised unsorted PBMCs, sampled more than 3.1 years after starting antiretroviral therapy. The TCR comes from a woman in her 40s with HIV. The J gene is TRBJ1-2, the V gene TRBV30; D may be TRBD1 (5 bases). The chain's CDR3 is CAWSRQGGRRYGYTF. Written as DNA, the CDR3 is TGTGCCTGGAGTAGGCAGGGTGGGCGTCGGTATGGCTACACCTTC. Supplemented by reference TRBV30 and TRBJ1-2, the full variable domain reads SQTIHQWPATLVQPVGSPLSLECTVEGTSNPNLYWYRQAAGRGLQLLFYSVGIGQISSEVPQNLSASRPQDRQFILSSKKLLLSDSGFYLCAWSRQGGRRYGYTFGSGTRLTVV.